A single sample is the source of the 17 T cell receptor beta chains below, sequenced in a study of beta chain features in type 1 diabetes. TCRB transcripts that were expressed got sequenced, as all of the isolated RNA had been reverse transcribed. Only in-frame clones appear in the TCRdb table, and some are missing; sequencing was by immunoSEQ multiplex PCR. This sample carries about 320,000 clones, 11% to 15% of them seen once, and the ten largest clones take over 5.5%. Sequenced sample: central memory CD4+ T cells from blood. The source of these receptors is a man in his thirties or forties in good health.

This clone was detected a few times. This chain connects TRBV29-1 to TRBJ2-6; possible D gene TRBD2, 7 bases. Germline V gene sequence: CDR1 SQVTM, CDR2 ANQGSEA. The CDR3 has 17 amino acids. V shed 2 bases and J shed 0 bases, with 14 bases lying between them. The CDR3 region is CSVEPPAGASGANVLTF. The DNA for the CDR3 is TGCAGCGTTGAACCCCCCGCGGGGGCCTCTGGGGCCAACGTCCTGACTTTC. Variable domain in full (rest from reference TRBV29-1 and TRBJ2-6): SAVISQKPSRDICQRGTSLTIQCQVDSQVTMMFWYRQQPGQSLTLIATANQGSEATYESGFVIDKFPISRPNLTFSTLTVSNMSPEDSSIYLCSVEPPAGASGANVLTFGAGSRLTVL.

In its sample, this clone was seen a few times. The V and J genes are TRBV10-3 and TRBJ1-5, with D possibly TRBD1 on 6 matching bases. Germline CDR1 and CDR2: ENHRY and SYGVKD. V was trimmed by 10 bases and J by 7 bases, leaving 17 bases between them. The CDR3 contains 13 residues. The CDR3 bases are TGTGCCACCCAAGGGGGTTCGGGGCAGCCCCAGCATTTT. Protein sequence: CATQGGSGQPQHF.

The chain combines TRBV6-6 with TRBJ1-5; 7 positions match TRBD1. This CDR3 is built from 14 residues. The germline V gene encodes CDR1 MNHNY and CDR2 SVGAGI (reference sequence). V trimming: 6 bases; J trimming: 3 bases; junction bases outside the gene matches: 5. This chain's CDR3 is CASSTTGINQPQHF. CDR3 coding DNA: TGTGCCAGCAGCACGACAGGGATCAATCAGCCCCAGCATTTT.

The chain is built from TRBV6-1 and TRBJ1-2; D is uncertain. The CDR3 extends over 15 amino acids. Trimming left V 0 bases short and J 8 bases short, with 16 bases between. CDR1 is MNHNS and CDR2 is SASEGT in the germline V gene. CDR3 loop: CASSEAIGRREGYTF. The CDR3 DNA sequence: TGTGCCAGCAGTGAAGCAATAGGGCGGCGGGAAGGCTACACCTTC.

This chain joins TRBV6-1 and TRBJ1-1; D is perhaps TRBD1 (5 bases). Trimming took 6 bases from V and 8 from J, leaving 10 bases between them. This CDR3 has 11 amino acids. Germline assignment: CDR1 MNHNS and CDR2 SASEGT. The CDR3 protein is CASRRQTEAFF. The CDR3, as DNA: TGTGCCAGCAGAAGACAGACAGAAGCTTTCTTT.

The CDR3 sequence: CASEGRENTGELFF. As DNA, the CDR3 is TGTGCCAGCGAGGGGCGGGAGAACACCGGGGAGCTGTTTTTT. The gene calls are TRBV9 and TRBJ2-2; maybe TRBD2 (6 bases). Per the germline V gene, CDR1 is SGDLS and CDR2 is YYNGEE. Trimming cost V 7 bases and J 1 base, with 11 bases left between them. This CDR3 is 14 amino acids long.

The V and J genes are TRBV20-1 and TRBJ2-7; D unresolved. The CDR3 is 11 amino acids. V was trimmed by 3 bases and J by 4 bases, leaving 7 bases between them. In germline, CDR1 is DFQATT, CDR2 SNEGSKA (reference sequence). CDR3 protein: CSARENYEQYF. The DNA of the CDR3 is TGCAGTGCTAGGGAGAATTACGAGCAGTACTTC.

This clone was seen ten or more times. The chain couples TRBV11-2 to TRBJ2-1; 9 bases agree with TRBD2. The CDR3 loop spans 15 amino acids. Germline V gives CDR1 SGHAT, CDR2 FQNNGV. Losses at the gene ends were 4 bases for V and 10 bases for J; bases not matched to a gene: 11. The CDR3 region is CASSSNLAGILEQFF. CDR3 nucleotide sequence: TGTGCCAGCAGCTCAAATCTAGCGGGGATATTGGAGCAGTTCTTC. The full variable domain, rest sourced from reference TRBV11-2 and TRBJ2-1, is EAGVAQSPRYKIIEKRQSVAFWCNPISGHATLYWYQQILGQGPKLLIQFQNNGVVDDSQLPKDRFSAERLKGVDSTLKIQPAKLEDSAVYLCASSSNLAGILEQFFGPGTRLTVL.

The V call is TRBV6-5, the J call TRBJ2-7; 7 nucleotides match TRBD2. The CDR3 length is 12 residues. V trimming: 8 bases; J trimming: 4 bases; junction bases outside the gene matches: 5. Germline assignment: CDR1 MNHEY and CDR2 SVGAGI. The CDR3 loop is CASGAGEYEQYV. CDR3 DNA: TGTGCCAGCGGGGCGGGAGAGTACGAGCAGTACGTC.

This chain joins TRBV5-6 and TRBJ1-4, with D possibly being TRBD1 (5 bases). V was shortened by 5 bases and J by 6 bases, with 26 bases between the two germline ends. CDR1 and CDR2 (germline): SGHDT, YYEEEE. The CDR3 runs 18 residues. In DNA, the CDR3 is TGTGCCAGCAGTGTAACACGCTTGAGTGAGCAGGGTTATGAAAAACTGTTTTTT. Protein product: CASSVTRLSEQGYEKLFF.

V and J are TRBV5-1 and TRBJ1-6, with unresolved D. The CDR3 sequence is 15 residues long. The germline V gene has CDR1 SGHRS and CDR2 YFSETQ. V gave up 0 bases and J gave up 7 bases, with 11 bases separating them. The CDR3 nucleotides read TGCGCCAGCAGCTTGGACGGCAGTTTAAATTCACCCCTCCACTTT. Protein product: CASSLDGSLNSPLHF.

This clone occurred a few times. The V and J genes are TRBV2 and TRBJ2-5; 16 bases are shared with TRBD2. The V gene's germline CDR1 is SNHLY and CDR2 FYNNEI. This CDR3 has 16 residues. V trimming: 10 bases; J trimming: 3 bases; junction bases outside the gene matches: 8. The CDR3, as DNA: TGTGCCACAGGGACTAGCGGGAGGGGGGTAAAAGAGACCCAGTACTTC. Amino acid sequence: CATGTSGRGVKETQYF.

This clone was observed a few times. The chain has TRBV11-3 and TRBJ1-1; no clear D. V dropped 2 bases and J dropped 0 bases, with 4 bases sitting between them. Germline assignment: CDR1 SGHNT and CDR2 YENEEA. The length of the CDR3 is 13 residues. The chain's CDR3 is CASSLMVNTEAFF. The CDR3 region has the DNA TGTGCCAGCAGCTTAATGGTGAACACTGAAGCTTTCTTT.

In this sample, this clone turned up many times. Written as DNA, the CDR3 is TGTGCCATCAGTGAGGTCGGCCGGAACACTGAAGCTTTCTTT. It codes for CAISEVGRNTEAFF. The rearrangement joins TRBV10-3 to TRBJ1-1; D is unclear. Deletions cut 2 bases from V and 1 base from J, with 8 bases between. This CDR3 comprises 14 residues. Germline V gene lookup returns CDR1 ENHRY and CDR2 SYGVKD.

The chain couples TRBV30 to TRBJ1-5, with D possibly matching TRBD1 (5 bases). This CDR3 comprises 14 residues. CDR1 is GTSNPN, CDR2 SVGIG, per germline (reference sequence). The germline V and J ends were trimmed by 2 bases and 2 bases, with 10 bases remaining between them. This CDR3 reads CAWSLGLGNQPQHF. The DNA of the CDR3 is TGTGCCTGGAGTCTGGGGCTGGGCAATCAGCCCCAGCATTTT.

CDR3 protein: CASGLGQMNTDTQYF. As DNA, the CDR3 is TGTGCTAGTGGTTTGGGACAGATGAACACAGATACGCAGTATTTT. V gene TRBV12-5 combines with J gene TRBJ2-3, with D possibly being TRBD1 (5 bases). The CDR3 has 15 amino acids. V was clipped by 1 base and J by 2 bases, with 10 bases between them. Germline assignment: CDR1 LGHNT and CDR2 FRNRAP.

This clone was observed at least ten times. This chain uses TRBV4-2 with TRBJ1-1, with D perhaps TRBD1 (6 bases). The ends were cut back, 4 bases at V and 10 bases at J, with 16 bases in the middle. The CDR3 runs to 13 residues. Germline V gene lookup returns CDR1 LGHNA and CDR2 YNFKEQ. CDR3 in amino acids: CASSLEGDRAAFF. CDR3 in DNA: TGTGCCAGCAGCCTAGAGGGGGATAGGGCAGCTTTCTTT.